A selection of T cell receptor beta chains follows, all from one sample in a study of blood T cells in healthy people across ages. One entry per CDR3 protein, called by TCRdb with MiXCR from the 5' RACE reads. The repertoire consists of fewer than 2 million distinct CDR3 sequences, with around 40% occurring once and the leading ten covering 20% to 25%. Sequencing was done on a sample of blood. The receptors were gathered from a human donor in good health. Each CDR3 is given without its conserved first and last residue. Expanded clones get a size class; other rows say once, few or many, or leave the size out.

j_gene: TRBJ2-7; v_gene: TRBV7-9; abundance: few; CDR3aa: ASSSPTSGGSYEQY
j_gene: TRBJ2-3; v_gene: TRBV20-1; abundance: NA; CDR3aa: SAPSGIRGGGTQY
j_gene: TRBJ1-2; v_gene: TRBV15; abundance: NA; CDR3aa: ATSRSDASNYGYT
j_gene: TRBJ1-5; v_gene: TRBV7-2; abundance: NA; CDR3aa: ASSHDSYQPQH
j_gene: TRBJ2-1; v_gene: TRBV24-1; abundance: NA; CDR3aa: ATSVGTGVGNEQF
j_gene: TRBJ2-3; v_gene: TRBV4-3; abundance: NA; CDR3aa: ASSQDGDPDTQY
j_gene: TRBJ1-1; v_gene: TRBV5-5; abundance: NA; CDR3aa: ASSFPIRGVGTEAF
j_gene: TRBJ1-6; v_gene: TRBV7-8; abundance: NA; CDR3aa: ASSYEVGQYNSPLH
j_gene: NA; v_gene: TRBV18; abundance: few; CDR3aa: ASSSSSLYEQY
j_gene: TRBJ1-1; v_gene: TRBV6-2/TRBV6-3; abundance: NA; CDR3aa: ASSYIRGSTEAF
j_gene: TRBJ2-5; v_gene: TRBV25-1; abundance: few; CDR3aa: ASSTVLSGTQY
j_gene: TRBJ2-1; v_gene: TRBV6-5; abundance: NA; CDR3aa: ASSYIAGGRGEQF
j_gene: TRBJ2-3; v_gene: TRBV24-1; abundance: few; CDR3aa: AASRVSTDTQY
j_gene: TRBJ2-1; v_gene: TRBV7-2; abundance: NA; CDR3aa: ASSLDVWGANEQF
j_gene: TRBJ1-1; v_gene: TRBV5-1; abundance: NA; CDR3aa: ASSFVRARREAF
j_gene: TRBJ2-7; v_gene: TRBV12-3/TRBV12-4; abundance: few; CDR3aa: ATVGTGSYEQY
j_gene: TRBJ1-6; v_gene: TRBV28; abundance: few; CDR3aa: ASSSQGSNSPLH
j_gene: TRBJ1-2; v_gene: TRBV12-5; abundance: NA; CDR3aa: ASGFTRANAALYGYT
j_gene: NA; v_gene: TRBV6-6; abundance: NA; CDR3aa: ASSYRGFAYEQY
j_gene: TRBJ2-1; v_gene: TRBV7-2; abundance: few; CDR3aa: ASSGGTETYNEQF
j_gene: TRBJ2-1; v_gene: TRBV4-2; abundance: few; CDR3aa: ASSQDKGDEQF
j_gene: TRBJ2-1; v_gene: TRBV20-1; abundance: NA; CDR3aa: SALTGYNEQF
j_gene: TRBJ2-1; v_gene: TRBV29-1; abundance: few; CDR3aa: SATRVTYNEQF
j_gene: TRBJ2-1; v_gene: TRBV5-1; abundance: NA; CDR3aa: ASSLAPSGGAQEQF
j_gene: TRBJ2-6; v_gene: TRBV2; abundance: NA; CDR3aa: ASSVGRTGGSGANVLT
j_gene: TRBJ1-4; v_gene: TRBV5-1; abundance: NA; CDR3aa: ASGPGGGEKLF
j_gene: TRBJ2-6; v_gene: TRBV28; abundance: few; CDR3aa: ASSLKGPGDVLT
j_gene: TRBJ2-4; v_gene: TRBV5-1; abundance: once; CDR3aa: ASSLGGTKEEIQY
j_gene: TRBJ2-6; v_gene: TRBV5-6; abundance: NA; CDR3aa: ASSRVVFSGANVLT
j_gene: TRBJ2-3; v_gene: TRBV2; abundance: NA; CDR3aa: ASNFPGQGTDTQY
j_gene: TRBJ2-7; v_gene: TRBV3-1; abundance: NA; CDR3aa: ASSQDLSGADEQY
j_gene: TRBJ2-5; v_gene: TRBV10-3; abundance: NA; CDR3aa: AISDSGKGETQY
j_gene: TRBJ1-1; v_gene: TRBV4-1; abundance: once; CDR3aa: ASRREINTEAF